These 5 T cell receptor beta chains originate from one sample sequenced in a study of PD-L1 blockade in urothelial cancer. This table comes from immunoSEQ multiplex PCR, and its TCRdb copy is limited to in-frame clones, with some not included. This table has approximately 39,000 clones, around 81% appearing once. Stated time point: pretreatment peripheral blood. Sequenced material: PBMCs, taken around atezolizumab (anti-PD-L1) treatment. The receptors stem from an elderly man with urothelial cancer.

This clone was observed once. This chain connects TRBV28 to TRBJ2-1, with a possible D match to TRBD2 (5 bases). The germline V and J ends were trimmed by 3 bases and 9 bases, with 15 bases remaining between them. Germline V gene lookup returns CDR1 MDHEN and CDR2 SYDVKM. The CDR3 consists of 14 residues. CDR3 DNA: TGTGCCAGCAGTTTGACGGTCGGTGGGAGTGAGCAGTTCTTC. Protein sequence: CASSLTVGGSEQFF.

The sample holds a few counts of this clone. V is TRBV2 and J is TRBJ2-7, with 9 bases matching TRBD1. Germline CDR1 and CDR2: SNHLY and FYNNEI. CDR3 length equals 15 residues. With V trimmed by 2 bases and J by 3 bases, 5 bases remained unmatched. CDR3 region: CASSETGGPGYEQYF. The DNA for the CDR3 is TGTGCCAGCAGTGAAACAGGGGGCCCCGGCTACGAGCAGTACTTC.

The V call is TRBV2, the J call TRBJ2-3; 7 bases fit TRBD1. CDR3 size: 12 residues. Germline-derived CDR1 and CDR2 are SNHLY and FYNNEI. Germline trimming cut 5 bases from V and 4 bases from J; bases unmatched to any gene: 0. The CDR3: CASSTGADTQYF. As DNA, the CDR3 is TGTGCCAGCAGTACAGGGGCAGATACGCAGTATTTT.

The chain carries TRBV19 and TRBJ2-1; 7 positions match TRBD2. The CDR3 extends over 16 amino acids. From germline, CDR1 is LNHDA and CDR2 SQIVND (reference sequence). The V and J ends lost 5 bases and 9 bases, in that order; junction bases with no gene match: 16. CDR3 DNA sequence: TGTGCCAGTAGTCCGGGAGCGGGGTCGCCAGTTGGTGAGCAGTTCTTC. Translated, it gives CASSPGAGSPVGEQFF.

This clone was seen once. This chain connects TRBV5-1 to TRBJ2-7; tentatively, D is TRBD2 (6 bases). The length of the CDR3 is 14 residues. The germline CDR1 and CDR2 sequences are SGHRS and YFSETQ. Trimming left V 4 bases short and J 0 bases short, with 11 bases between. Here the CDR3 DNA reads TGCGCCAGCAGCATGGGACTGACCTCCTACGAGCAGTACTTC. Translation gives CASSMGLTSYEQYF.